These 6 T cell receptor beta chains share one sample of origin, sequenced in a study of glioma-infiltrating T cells after dendritic cell vaccination. Repertoires were generated with immunoSEQ multiplex PCR, while TCRdb's copy carries only in-frame clones and drops some. The sample carries some 70,000 clones, about 86% recorded once. This material consisted of blood, taken before dendritic cell vaccination. These receptor sequences come from a human donor with glioblastoma.

This rearrangement joins TRBV7-3 to TRBJ2-7; 8 nucleotides match TRBD2. Germline V gene sequence: CDR1 SGHTA, CDR2 FQGTGA. The length of the CDR3 is 15 residues. With 2 bases clipped from V and 3 bases from J, the junction kept 6 bases outside the gene matches. The CDR3 DNA reads TGTGCCAGCAGCTTAGGGGCGGGGGGCCTCTACGAGCAGTACTTC. It is translated as CASSLGAGGLYEQYF.

The rearrangement uses TRBV2 and TRBJ2-1; 7 positions match TRBD2. Germline V gene sequence: CDR1 SNHLY, CDR2 FYNNEI. The trim removed 2 bases at V and 6 bases at J, leaving 7 bases unmatched. The length of the CDR3 is 15 residues. CDR3 residues: CASSEFLAESNEQFF. The CDR3 DNA is TGTGCCAGCAGTGAATTTCTAGCGGAAAGCAATGAGCAGTTCTTC.

The CDR3: CASSGLTGATNEKLFF. In DNA, the CDR3 is TGTGCCAGCAGTGGCCTCACAGGCGCAACTAATGAAAAACTGTTTTTT. The J gene is TRBJ1-4, the V gene TRBV25-1, with TRBD1 as a possible D gene (5 bases). This CDR3 comprises 16 residues. CDR1 is MGHDK, CDR2 SYGVNS, per germline. The V end was cut by 4 bases, the J end by 0 bases, with 12 bases between.

The chain couples TRBV4-3 to TRBJ1-4; 7 bases map to TRBD1. After removal of 3 bases from V and 8 bases from J, the junction contained 9 bases not matched to a gene. The CDR3 spans 15 residues. The germline V gene has CDR1 LGHNA and CDR2 YSLEER. CDR3 residues: CASSHSDRDSEKLFF. The CDR3 DNA reads TGCGCCAGCAGCCATTCCGACAGGGATTCCGAAAAACTGTTTTTT.

The rearrangement links TRBV19 to TRBJ2-7, with D possibly being TRBD2 (6 bases). Trimming took 2 bases from V and 4 from J, leaving 9 bases between them. Germline-derived CDR1 and CDR2 are LNHDA and SQIVND (reference sequence). The CDR3 length is 13 residues. CDR3 DNA sequence: TGTGCCAGTAGTATACGCCGGGGGTACGAGCAGTACTTC. Amino acids: CASSIRRGYEQYF. The entire variable domain, with the rest obtained from reference TRBV19 and TRBJ2-7, is as follows: DGGITQSPKYLFRKEGQNVTLSCEQNLNHDAMYWYRQDPGQGLRLIYYSQIVNDFQKGDIAEGYSVSREKKESFPLTVTSAQKNPTAFYLCASSIRRGYEQYFGPGTRLTVT.

This chain links TRBV6-5 with TRBJ1-2; 8 bases are a match to TRBD1. There are 12 residues in the CDR3. Germline V lookup: CDR1 MNHEY, CDR2 SVGAGI. V was clipped by 5 bases and J by 5 bases; unmatched bases: 1. CDR3 sequence: CASSRQGYGYTF. CDR3 DNA sequence: TGTGCCAGCAGTAGACAGGGGTATGGCTACACCTTC.